The 23 T cell receptor beta chains in this list originate from one sample, sequenced in a study of cytotoxic CD8 clonotypes in ibrutinib-treated CLL. The data were produced by immunoSEQ multiplex PCR, yet TCRdb's version contains in-frame clones alone and is incomplete. The sample lists hundreds of thousands of clones, around three quarters occurring once. This sample comprised PBMCs, obtained after 24 months of ibrutinib treatment. Source of these receptors: a human donor with chronic lymphocytic leukemia.

In its sample, this clone was seen once. The chain couples TRBV6-5 to TRBJ2-3; perhaps TRBD2 as D (6 bases). CDR1 is MNHEY, CDR2 SVGAGI, per germline. V lost 7 bases to trimming and J lost 6 bases, with 17 bases between them. This CDR3 has 14 residues. The CDR3 DNA sequence: TGTGCCAGCAAGGAGGGAGTACCTTTCGATACGCAGTATTTT. This sequence encodes CASKEGVPFDTQYF.

The gene calls are TRBV27 and TRBJ1-1, with D possibly being TRBD1 (6 bases). This CDR3 region has 14 residues. Germline V gene data show CDR1 as MNHEY and CDR2 as SMNVEV (reference sequence). V shed 5 bases and J shed 4 bases, with 14 bases lying between them. In nucleotides, the CDR3 is TGTGCCAGCAGTCCCAAGGGGGGGGCCACTGAAGCTTTCTTT. As protein: CASSPKGGATEAFF.

Details on this clone: The sample has other DNA sequences that encode this CDR3 too. V is TRBV28 and J is TRBJ2-1; 12 bases map to TRBD2. The CDR3 extends over 15 amino acids. The ends lost 6 bases at V and 6 bases at J; junction bases unmatched: 6. Germline V gene lookup returns CDR1 MDHEN and CDR2 SYDVKM. This CDR3 is CASSLGLAGGNEQFF. The CDR3 coding sequence is TGTGCCAGCAGCTTGGGACTAGCGGGTGGCAATGAGCAGTTCTTC.

The V and J genes are TRBV2 and TRBJ2-2; D uncertain. The CDR3 has 13 amino acids. The germline CDR1 and CDR2 sequences are SNHLY and FYNNEI. Trimming took 3 bases from V and 6 from J, leaving 8 bases between them. CDR3 loop: CASSDGGAGELFF. The CDR3 nucleotides read TGTGCCAGCAGTGATGGTGGTGCCGGGGAGCTGTTTTTT.

This clone has a single count. This chain uses TRBV6-1 with TRBJ2-3; no firm D call. CDR1 is MNHNS, CDR2 SASEGT, per germline. This CDR3 spans 14 amino acids. Trimming took 8 bases from V and 2 from J, leaving 14 bases between them. Written as DNA, the CDR3 is TGTGCCAGCCGGACGGAGACGTTCACAGATACGCAGTATTTT. It translates to CASRTETFTDTQYF.

This clone was recorded only once. The V and J genes are TRBV4-1 and TRBJ2-7; no reliable D call. Trimming stripped 0 bases from V and 5 bases from J, with 11 bases between. Per the germline V gene, CDR1 is MGHRA and CDR2 is YSYEKL. CDR3 length: 14 residues. Here the CDR3 reads CASSQEEWTDEQYF. As DNA, the CDR3 is TGCGCCAGCAGCCAAGAAGAATGGACGGACGAGCAGTACTTC.

The chain is built from TRBV7-3 and TRBJ2-1; tentatively, D is TRBD2 (5 bases). This CDR3 region has 17 residues. V lost 5 bases, J lost 0 bases, and 17 bases lay in between. In germline, CDR1 is SGHTA, CDR2 FQGTGA. CDR3 protein: CASSPNPTSGSYNEQFF. In DNA form, the CDR3 reads TGTGCCAGCAGCCCCAACCCCACTAGTGGCTCCTACAATGAGCAGTTCTTC.

This clone has just a few counts. This rearrangement joins TRBV5-6 to TRBJ2-7; D remains ambiguous. Trimming took 2 bases from V and 4 from J, leaving 7 bases between them. This CDR3 comprises 12 residues. Germline V gene lookup returns CDR1 SGHDT and CDR2 YYEEEE. The CDR3 protein is CASSLGKYEQYF. CDR3 coding DNA: TGTGCCAGCAGCTTAGGAAAATACGAGCAGTACTTC.

This clone was detected a few times. The J gene is TRBJ1-5, the V gene TRBV30; D unclear. The CDR3 has 14 amino acids. V was trimmed by 1 base and J by 6 bases, leaving 13 bases between them. Germline CDR1 and CDR2: GTSNPN and SVGIG (reference sequence). CDR3 protein: CAWSAGEGFQPQHF. The CDR3 DNA sequence: TGTGCCTGGAGTGCAGGCGAAGGATTTCAGCCCCAGCATTTT.

This sequence joins TRBV10-3 and TRBJ1-2, with 7 nucleotides matching TRBD1. Germline V gene sequence: CDR1 ENHRY, CDR2 SYGVKD. This CDR3 region has 17 residues. J was trimmed by 1 base and V by 6 bases; bases with no gene match: 14. The CDR3 spells CAISALVDRDGNYGYTF. As DNA, the CDR3 is TGTGCCATCAGCGCCCTCGTCGACAGGGACGGTAACTATGGCTACACCTTC.

V and J are TRBV27 and TRBJ2-2, with D possibly matching TRBD1 (5 bases). The length of the CDR3 is 15 residues. The germline CDR1 and CDR2 sequences are MNHEY and SMNVEV (reference sequence). V lost 4 bases, J lost 1 base, and 10 bases lay in between. CDR3 bases: TGTGCCAGCAGTTCTTTAGGACAGAACACCGGGGAGCTGTTTTTT. It yields the protein CASSSLGQNTGELFF.

In its sample, this clone was seen once. The V gene is TRBV28, the J gene TRBJ2-7, with 7 nucleotides matching TRBD1. From germline, CDR1 is MDHEN and CDR2 SYDVKM. The CDR3 spans 14 residues. Trimming cost V 5 bases and J 6 bases; bases outside gene matches: 10. The CDR3 DNA reads TGTGCCAGCAGTCCCTCAGACAGGGTGGGCGAGCAGTACTTC. Translation: CASSPSDRVGEQYF.

V gene TRBV7-8 combines with J gene TRBJ1-5, with D perhaps matching TRBD1 (6 bases). Germline V gene sequence: CDR1 SGHVS, CDR2 FQNEAQ. Trimming took off 5 bases at V and 5 bases at J, with 25 bases between the two ends. The CDR3 extends over 18 amino acids. The CDR3 DNA sequence: TGTGCCAGCAGCAGCTTAGATGCGATGGGGGCGGGGGATCAGCCCCAGCATTTT. This codes for CASSSLDAMGAGDQPQHF. The variable domain in full, completed from reference TRBV7-8 and TRBJ1-5, reads GAGVSQSPRYKVAKRGQDVALRCDPISGHVSLFWYQQALGQGPEFLTYFQNEAQLDKSGLPSDRFFAERPEGSVSTLKIQRTQQEDSAVYLCASSSLDAMGAGDQPQHFGDGTRLSIL.

V and J are TRBV5-1 and TRBJ2-5; 12 nucleotides line up with TRBD1. From germline, CDR1 is SGHRS and CDR2 YFSETQ. The junction had 9 bases not matched to a gene; V was cut back by 8 bases and J by 4 bases. The CDR3 covers 15 residues. CDR3 residues: CASLVGDRGPETQYF. CDR3 nucleotide sequence: TGCGCCAGTTTGGTCGGGGACAGGGGGCCAGAGACCCAGTACTTC. Based on the CDR3 plus reference TRBV5-1 and TRBJ2-5, the full variable domain is KAGVTQTPRYLIKTRGQQVTLSCSPISGHRSVSWYQQTPGQGLQFLFEYFSETQRNKGNFPGRFSGRQFSNSRSEMNVSTLELGDSALYLCASLVGDRGPETQYFGPGTRLLVL.

The chain joins TRBV6-5 to TRBJ1-1; the D gene is possibly TRBD1 (5 bases). V was shortened by 8 bases and J by 8 bases, with 15 bases between the two germline ends. Germline CDR1 is MNHEY and CDR2 is SVGAGI. The CDR3 length is 12 residues. Here the CDR3 reads CASGTAGAEAFF. The CDR3, as DNA: TGTGCCAGCGGGACGGCTGGGGCCGAAGCTTTCTTT.

This chain joins TRBV10-3 and TRBJ1-5; no reliable D call. With 6 bases removed from V and 0 bases from J, the gap between germline ends came to 6 bases. This CDR3 spans 13 amino acids. Germline CDR1 reads ENHRY; CDR2 reads SYGVKD. The CDR3 region has the DNA TGTGCCATCAGGGATCATAGCAATCAGCCCCAGCATTTT. Translating gives CAIRDHSNQPQHF.

This chain uses TRBV6-5 with TRBJ1-2; 8 bases agree with TRBD1. The V gene's germline CDR1 is MNHEY and CDR2 SVGAGI. The CDR3 loop spans 14 amino acids. The ends lost 6 bases at V and 4 bases at J; junction bases unmatched: 7. The CDR3 here is CASSLLQGAYGYTF. CDR3 nucleotides: TGTGCCAGCAGCCTACTGCAGGGGGCCTATGGCTACACCTTC.

The chain is built from TRBV28 and TRBJ1-1; D is unresolved. CDR1 is MDHEN and CDR2 is SYDVKM in the germline V gene. CDR3 length equals 12 residues. V was trimmed by 3 bases and J by 3 bases, leaving 5 bases between them. The CDR3 DNA sequence: TGTGCCAGCAGTTTGGGGTACACTGAAGCTTTCTTT. The encoded protein is CASSLGYTEAFF.

This clone appeared a few times. The chain recombines TRBV7-2 with TRBJ2-5; D uncertain. V was clipped by 7 bases and J by 2 bases, with 11 bases between them. The CDR3 has 13 residues. Germline CDR1 and CDR2: SGHTA and FQGNSA. The CDR3 protein is CASMLGLQETQYF. The DNA of the CDR3 is TGTGCCAGCATGTTGGGGTTACAAGAGACCCAGTACTTC.

V usage is TRBV25-1 and J usage is TRBJ2-6, with D tentatively TRBD1 (6 bases). V was trimmed by 6 bases and J by 1 base, leaving 7 bases between them. This CDR3 has 14 amino acids. CDR1 and CDR2 (germline): MGHDK, SYGVNS. CDR3 nucleotides: TGTGCCAGCAGCCAGGGGTCTGGGGCCAACGTCCTGACTTTC. As protein: CASSQGSGANVLTF. Complete variable domain (other parts from reference TRBV25-1 and TRBJ2-6): EADIYQTPRYLVIGTGKKITLECSQTMGHDKMYWYQQDPGMELHLIHYSYGVNSTEKGDLSSESTVSRIRTEHFPLTLESARPSHTSQYLCASSQGSGANVLTFGAGSRLTVL.

This chain joins TRBV27 and TRBJ2-1; 7 bases agree with TRBD1. CDR1 is MNHEY and CDR2 is SMNVEV in the germline V gene (reference sequence). V was pared by 4 bases and J by 4 bases, with 7 bases of the junction left unmatched. The CDR3 has 15 amino acids. The CDR3, as DNA: TGTGCCAGCAGTTCCCGCCGGGACAGATACAATGAGCAGTTCTTC. This translates into CASSSRRDRYNEQFF.

In this sample, this clone turned up a few times. This chain joins TRBV29-1 and TRBJ2-1, with 7 bases lining up with TRBD1. From germline, CDR1 is SQVTM and CDR2 ANQGSEA. There are 14 residues in the CDR3. J lost 2 bases, V lost 2 bases, and 3 bases had no gene match. The DNA for the CDR3 is TGCAGCGTTGAACGCCAGGGGGCCTACAATGAGCAGTTCTTC. Its protein is CSVERQGAYNEQFF.

This chain uses TRBV15 with TRBJ2-1, with D perhaps assigned TRBD1 or TRBD2 (5 bases each). The V end was cut by 5 bases, the J end by 4 bases, with 15 bases between. The CDR3 spans 15 residues. Germline values: CDR1 LNHNV, CDR2 YYDKDF (reference sequence). In nucleotides, the CDR3 is TGTGCCACCAGCCGCCGGGACGCCGCGTACAATGAGCAGTTCTTC. Protein sequence: CATSRRDAAYNEQFF.